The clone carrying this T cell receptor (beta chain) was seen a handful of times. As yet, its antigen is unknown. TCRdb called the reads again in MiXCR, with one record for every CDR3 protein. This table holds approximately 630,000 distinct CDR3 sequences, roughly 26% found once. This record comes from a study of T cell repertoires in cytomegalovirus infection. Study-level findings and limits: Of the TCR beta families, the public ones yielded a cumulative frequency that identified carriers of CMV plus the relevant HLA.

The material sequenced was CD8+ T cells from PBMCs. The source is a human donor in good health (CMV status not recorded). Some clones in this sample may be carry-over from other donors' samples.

CDR3 bases: TGTGCCAGCAGCCCCAAGGACAGGGGGCTGGGTGATACGCAGTATTTT. This translates into CASSPKDRGLGDTQYF. The chain links TRBV7-4 to TRBJ2-3; the match to TRBD1 covers 11 bases. Germline lookup yields CDR1 SGHVT and CDR2 SQSDAQ. This CDR3 spans 16 amino acids. V shed 5 bases, J shed 6 bases, and the junction held 10 bases outside the gene matches.